The rows below give T cell receptor beta chains drawn from one sample of a study of CD8+ T cells in alopecia areata. Assay: immunoSEQ multiplex PCR; the TCRdb copy retains only in-frame clones and omits some. Here the sample spans fewer than 250,000 clones, roughly 60% being singletons. The sample in question was CD4+ T cells sorted from blood, obtained at week 24, from a patient treated with tofacitinib. Every receptor here comes from a human donor with alopecia areata. Both conserved end residues are part of each CDR3. D genes are given only for firm matches. Clone sizes are given selectively: once, few, many, or a class where the clone is expanded.

cdr3_nt: TGTGCCAGTAGTATAGTCGGGGGCAATCAGCCCCAGCATTTT
cdr3_aa: CASSIVGGNQPQHF
d_call: .
v_call: TRBV19
clone_size: .
j_call: TRBJ1-5

cdr3_nt: TGTGCCAGCAGCCGGGACAGAGCCAACTATGGCTACACCTTC
cdr3_aa: CASSRDRANYGYTF
d_call: TRBD1
v_call: TRBV5-6
clone_size: few
j_call: TRBJ1-2

cdr3_nt: TGTGCCTGGAGGGACAGGGATGAGCAGTACTTC
cdr3_aa: CAWRDRDEQYF
d_call: TRBD1
v_call: TRBV30
clone_size: .
j_call: TRBJ2-7

cdr3_nt: TGTGCCAGCAGTTCCAATTCTGTGGATACGCAGTATTTT
cdr3_aa: CASSSNSVDTQYF
d_call: .
v_call: TRBV6-1
clone_size: .
j_call: TRBJ2-3

cdr3_nt: TGCAGCGTTGGGGGACTCCTCGTCCAAGAGACCCAGTACTTC
cdr3_aa: CSVGGLLVQETQYF
d_call: .
v_call: TRBV29-1
clone_size: .
j_call: TRBJ2-5

cdr3_nt: TGTGCCAGCAGCTTAGGGGGGCGCACAGATACGCAGTATTTT
cdr3_aa: CASSLGGRTDTQYF
d_call: .
v_call: TRBV7-8
clone_size: .
j_call: TRBJ2-3

cdr3_nt: TGTGCCTGGACGGTTCAATTTCGCTCCGGGGAGCTGTTTTTT
cdr3_aa: CAWTVQFRSGELFF
d_call: .
v_call: TRBV30
clone_size: .
j_call: TRBJ2-2

cdr3_nt: TGCGCCAGCAGCCAAGAGCCCGGGACTAACTATGGCTACACCTTC
cdr3_aa: CASSQEPGTNYGYTF
d_call: .
v_call: TRBV4-3
clone_size: few
j_call: TRBJ1-2

cdr3_nt: TGTGCCAGCAGCCCCGGGGCTATAGAGACCCAGTACTTC
cdr3_aa: CASSPGAIETQYF
d_call: .
v_call: TRBV6-5
clone_size: .
j_call: TRBJ2-5

cdr3_nt: TGCGCCAGCAGCCTGGCGGACAGGGAGGTTCCTGAAGCTTTCTTT
cdr3_aa: CASSLADREVPEAFF
d_call: TRBD1
v_call: TRBV4-1
clone_size: .
j_call: TRBJ1-1

cdr3_nt: TGTGCCTGGAGTTCTGGAGGCCCCGAACAGTTCTTC
cdr3_aa: CAWSSGGPEQFF
d_call: .
v_call: TRBV30
clone_size: .
j_call: TRBJ2-1

cdr3_nt: TGTGCCAGCTCACCATTGGTCGGGCGGGGGGCCCACCCAGCTAACTATGGCTACACCTTC
cdr3_aa: CASSPLVGRGAHPANYGYTF
d_call: .
v_call: TRBV18
clone_size: .
j_call: TRBJ1-2

cdr3_nt: TGTGCCAGCAGCTTAGAAGGACAGCCGCCTCTCCCCCTCCACTTT
cdr3_aa: CASSLEGQPPLPLHF
d_call: .
v_call: TRBV11-3
clone_size: .
j_call: TRBJ1-6

cdr3_nt: TGTGCCAGCAAATTAACAGGGGGGAATGAAAAACTGTTTTTT
cdr3_aa: CASKLTGGNEKLFF
d_call: TRBD1
v_call: TRBV27
clone_size: .
j_call: TRBJ1-4

cdr3_nt: TGTGCCTGGACCAGGGGATATAATTCACCCCTCCACTTT
cdr3_aa: CAWTRGYNSPLHF
d_call: .
v_call: TRBV30
clone_size: .
j_call: TRBJ1-6

cdr3_nt: TGTGCCAGCAACCGGGGACAGGGGGGACACAAGTTCTTC
cdr3_aa: CASNRGQGGHKFF
d_call: TRBD1
v_call: TRBV6-5
clone_size: .
j_call: TRBJ2-1

cdr3_nt: TGTGCCAGTACCACCGGATCGAGACTAGCGGGGGACACAGATACGCAGTATTTT
cdr3_aa: CASTTGSRLAGDTDTQYF
d_call: TRBD2
v_call: TRBV19
clone_size: .
j_call: TRBJ2-3

cdr3_nt: TGTGCCAGCTCACCCGGGACAGGGGGTCACACTGAAGCTTTCTTT
cdr3_aa: CASSPGTGGHTEAFF
d_call: TRBD1
v_call: TRBV18
clone_size: .
j_call: TRBJ1-1

cdr3_nt: TGTGCCAGCAGCTTAGCCTATTCTCCGGGGTCTGGAGACTTC
cdr3_aa: CASSLAYSPGSGDF
d_call: .
v_call: TRBV7-9
clone_size: .
j_call: TRBJ1-2

cdr3_nt: TGCGCCAGCAGCAAGGAAGGAGGGAGCAATCAGCCCCAGCATTTT
cdr3_aa: CASSKEGGSNQPQHF
d_call: .
v_call: TRBV5-1
clone_size: .
j_call: TRBJ1-5

cdr3_nt: TGTGCCTGGGGGATGAAGACAGGGGACACTGAAGCTTTCTTT
cdr3_aa: CAWGMKTGDTEAFF
d_call: TRBD1
v_call: TRBV30
clone_size: .
j_call: TRBJ1-1

cdr3_nt: TGCAGCGTCGCGCGCGGGAGCCACAAGACCGACTACGAGCAGTACTTC
cdr3_aa: CSVARGSHKTDYEQYF
d_call: TRBD2
v_call: TRBV29-1
clone_size: few
j_call: TRBJ2-7

cdr3_nt: TGCAGCGTTGAGCCGAGCTCTGGCTACACCTTC
cdr3_aa: CSVEPSSGYTF
d_call: .
v_call: TRBV29-1
clone_size: few
j_call: TRBJ1-2

cdr3_nt: TGTGCCAGCAGCTTAGGAGAGGGGGCGATCATGCAGTACTTC
cdr3_aa: CASSLGEGAIMQYF
d_call: TRBD1
v_call: TRBV11-1
clone_size: .
j_call: TRBJ2-7

cdr3_nt: TGTGCCAGCAGTCCGACCCGGCTCCACGAGCAGTACTTC
cdr3_aa: CASSPTRLHEQYF
d_call: .
v_call: TRBV25-1
clone_size: .
j_call: TRBJ2-7

cdr3_nt: TGCGCCAGCAGCTCGGGACAGGGGCTGATCACTGGGGCCAACGTCCTGACTTTC
cdr3_aa: CASSSGQGLITGANVLTF
d_call: TRBD1
v_call: TRBV5-1
clone_size: .
j_call: TRBJ2-6

cdr3_nt: TGTGCCAGCAGCCCTCCCGGGACAGGGGGCGTCAACGGCTACACCTTC
cdr3_aa: CASSPPGTGGVNGYTF
d_call: TRBD1
v_call: TRBV5-6
clone_size: .
j_call: TRBJ1-2

cdr3_nt: TGCAGCGTGGGGGACTCCGTAAGCACTGAAGCTTTCTTT
cdr3_aa: CSVGDSVSTEAFF
d_call: .
v_call: TRBV29-1
clone_size: .
j_call: TRBJ1-1

cdr3_nt: TGCGCCAGCAGTGGGACTAGCTTTGTGAATGAGCAGTTCTTC
cdr3_aa: CASSGTSFVNEQFF
d_call: TRBD2
v_call: TRBV5-1
clone_size: .
j_call: TRBJ2-1

cdr3_nt: TGCAGCGTTGAGGGACGGCTGAACACTGAAGCTTTCTTT
cdr3_aa: CSVEGRLNTEAFF
d_call: .
v_call: TRBV29-1
clone_size: few
j_call: TRBJ1-1

cdr3_nt: TGTGCCAGCAGTGACCGACAGGGGGCAGGGGGTAAGCAGTACTTC
cdr3_aa: CASSDRQGAGGKQYF
d_call: TRBD1
v_call: TRBV2
clone_size: few
j_call: TRBJ2-7

cdr3_nt: TGTGCCAGCAGTGACTACGAAGGCTATGGCTACACCTTC
cdr3_aa: CASSDYEGYGYTF
d_call: .
v_call: TRBV25-1
clone_size: .
j_call: TRBJ1-2

cdr3_nt: TGCGCCAGCAGCCAATCGACGACCGAGGGCTATGGCTACACCTTC
cdr3_aa: CASSQSTTEGYGYTF
d_call: .
v_call: TRBV5-1
clone_size: .
j_call: TRBJ1-2

cdr3_nt: TGTGCCAGCAGTGCCTCGGGGCCCCAGCATTTT
cdr3_aa: CASSASGPQHF
d_call: .
v_call: TRBV2
clone_size: .
j_call: TRBJ1-5

cdr3_nt: TGTGCCTGGAGTAACGGGGTGACTGAAGCTTTCTTT
cdr3_aa: CAWSNGVTEAFF
d_call: .
v_call: TRBV30
clone_size: once
j_call: TRBJ1-1

cdr3_nt: TGTGCCACCAGCAGAGAACCAGTTTCACCCCTCCACTTT
cdr3_aa: CATSREPVSPLHF
d_call: .
v_call: TRBV15
clone_size: .
j_call: TRBJ1-6

cdr3_nt: TGTGCCAGCAGCTACCGGGGCGGGGGGGCGCGAGATACGCAGTATTTT
cdr3_aa: CASSYRGGGARDTQYF
d_call: TRBD2
v_call: TRBV7-2
clone_size: .
j_call: TRBJ2-3

cdr3_nt: TGTGCCAGCAGCGTACAGGGACTTCGCGGCACCGGGGAGCTGTTTTTT
cdr3_aa: CASSVQGLRGTGELFF
d_call: .
v_call: TRBV9
clone_size: .
j_call: TRBJ2-2

cdr3_nt: TGTGCCAGCAGCGTAGAAGGTTCAGGTTCCCCGGCCAACGTCCTGACTTTC
cdr3_aa: CASSVEGSGSPANVLTF
d_call: .
v_call: TRBV9
clone_size: .
j_call: TRBJ2-6

cdr3_nt: TGTGCCAGCAGCAAAGAGGAGAGAACCTCGGACACTGAAGCTTTCTTT
cdr3_aa: CASSKEERTSDTEAFF
d_call: .
v_call: TRBV5-4
clone_size: .
j_call: TRBJ1-1

cdr3_nt: TGTGCCAGTATGGACCGGGGGTCGGGCACTGAAGCTTTCTTT
cdr3_aa: CASMDRGSGTEAFF
d_call: .
v_call: TRBV18
clone_size: few
j_call: TRBJ1-1

cdr3_nt: TGCAGCGTTCGAGGGGTGGACACCGGGGAGCTGTTTTTT
cdr3_aa: CSVRGVDTGELFF
d_call: .
v_call: TRBV29-1
clone_size: .
j_call: TRBJ2-2

cdr3_nt: TGTGCCTGGCGGACAGGAGATAATTCACCCCTCCACTTT
cdr3_aa: CAWRTGDNSPLHF
d_call: TRBD1
v_call: TRBV30
clone_size: .
j_call: TRBJ1-6

cdr3_nt: TGTGCCAGCAGCTTAAACCCCACTTTAGCGGGGGGGGTTAGTGAGCAGTTCTTC
cdr3_aa: CASSLNPTLAGGVSEQFF
d_call: TRBD2
v_call: TRBV7-2
clone_size: few
j_call: TRBJ2-1

cdr3_nt: TGTGCCAGCAGTTCTCGACTAGCGGGGAGTCTGTATGAGCAGTTCTTC
cdr3_aa: CASSSRLAGSLYEQFF
d_call: TRBD2
v_call: TRBV25-1
clone_size: few
j_call: TRBJ2-1

cdr3_nt: TGTGCCAGCAGTCCTCGGGATGGCAATGAGCAGTTCTTC
cdr3_aa: CASSPRDGNEQFF
d_call: .
v_call: TRBV11-2
clone_size: .
j_call: TRBJ2-1

cdr3_nt: TGTGCCTGGACGAAACGGGGTGGAGGGGCTGCGAACACCGGGGAGCTGTTTTTT
cdr3_aa: CAWTKRGGGAANTGELFF
d_call: .
v_call: TRBV30
clone_size: .
j_call: TRBJ2-2

cdr3_nt: TGTGCCAGCTCACCACCTGAGGGCTCTTACTATGGCTACACCTTC
cdr3_aa: CASSPPEGSYYGYTF
d_call: .
v_call: TRBV18
clone_size: .
j_call: TRBJ1-2

cdr3_nt: TGCAGCGTTCAACGGGCGGGTGAAGCTTTCTTT
cdr3_aa: CSVQRAGEAFF
d_call: .
v_call: TRBV29-1
clone_size: .
j_call: TRBJ1-1

cdr3_nt: TGCAGCGGCCGGGACAGTAATGGCTACACCTTC
cdr3_aa: CSGRDSNGYTF
d_call: TRBD1
v_call: TRBV29-1
clone_size: .
j_call: TRBJ1-2